These T cell receptor beta chains were read from a single sample in a study of PD-1 blockade in classical Hodgkin lymphoma. Sequenced by immunoSEQ multiplex PCR; TCRdb stores in-frame clones only, minus some. This sample has approximately 52,000 clones, with about 89% found just once. The sequencing used peripheral blood mononuclear cells (PBMCs), collected before the fourth cycle of nivolumab. The receptor source for this set is a human donor with classical Hodgkin lymphoma. Each CDR3 is given with its conserved first and last residue.

length: 15
V: TRBV7-9
J: TRBJ1-1
CDR3: CASSLATGRDTEAFF

length: 17
V: TRBV7-8
J: TRBJ2-1
CDR3: CASSVVRGRERGNEQFF

length: 14
V: TRBV19
J: TRBJ1-1
CDR3: CASSNQGAHTEAFF

length: 16
V: TRBV5-1
J: TRBJ1-4
CDR3: CASSATGTAYNEKLFF

length: 12
V: TRBV2
J: TRBJ1-5
CDR3: CASSGSNQPQHF

length: 11
V: TRBV7-2
J: TRBJ2-7
CDR3: CASSLEDEQYF

length: 15
V: TRBV7-8
J: TRBJ1-5
CDR3: CASSLVSGGHQPQHF

length: 12
V: TRBV5-1
J: TRBJ1-2
CDR3: CASSLGIRDATF

length: 13
V: TRBV28
J: TRBJ2-7
CDR3: CASRGSVSYEQYF

length: 13
V: TRBV6-1
J: TRBJ2-5
CDR3: CASSEFWLGAQYF

length: 13
V: TRBV27
J: TRBJ2-5
CDR3: CASSPLSGETQYF

length: 15
V: TRBV5-1
J: TRBJ2-1
CDR3: CASSPPAGSYNEQFF

length: 16
V: TRBV4-3
J: TRBJ2-2
CDR3: CASSQRLGPNTGELFF

length: 15
V: TRBV5-8
J: TRBJ2-7
CDR3: CASSLGQGAADEQYF

length: 13
V: TRBV6-1
J: TRBJ1-5
CDR3: CASSGQTYQPQHF

length: 14
V: TRBV7-6
J: TRBJ2-7
CDR3: CASSLAGVDGEQYF

length: 13
V: TRBV27
J: TRBJ1-1
CDR3: CASSSTGNTEAFF

length: 16
V: TRBV19
J: TRBJ2-3
CDR3: CASSHNFDKDTDTQYF

length: 12
V: TRBV29-1
J: TRBJ2-7
CDR3: CSVAESPYEQYF

length: 15
V: TRBV2
J: TRBJ1-4
CDR3: CASSEWDRGNEKLFF

length: 15
V: TRBV11-3
J: TRBJ2-3
CDR3: CASSFRGELTDTQYF

length: 14
V: TRBV7-9
J: TRBJ1-1
CDR3: CASSLQGRGTEAFF

length: 14
V: TRBV7-2
J: TRBJ1-1
CDR3: CASSFARGGTEAFF

length: 12
V: TRBV28
J: TRBJ1-2
CDR3: CASSPLNYGYTF

length: 16
V: TRBV5-1
J: TRBJ2-7
CDR3: CASSLKLAGRSYEQYF

length: 12
V: TRBV6-1
J: TRBJ2-3
CDR3: CASRTLTDTQYF

length: 14
V: TRBV7-8
J: TRBJ2-5
CDR3: CASSRTGSQETQYF

length: 13
V: TRBV29-1
J: TRBJ1-3
CDR3: CSVGQGGGNTIYF

length: 15
V: TRBV29-1
J: TRBJ2-1
CDR3: CSAGGGRGAHNEQFF

length: 14
V: TRBV9
J: TRBJ2-3
CDR3: CASSYDRGRDTQYF

length: 14
V: TRBV6-4
J: TRBJ2-2
CDR3: CASARQGGTGELFF

length: 15
V: TRBV2
J: TRBJ1-1
CDR3: CASSRGTMGNTEAFF

length: 13
V: TRBV4-2
J: TRBJ1-1
CDR3: CASSQVRNTEAFF

length: 11
V: TRBV20-1
J: TRBJ2-7
CDR3: CSADRTYEQYF

length: 15
V: TRBV19
J: TRBJ2-5
CDR3: CASSIGQRAQETQYF

length: 17
V: TRBV4-3
J: TRBJ2-3
CDR3: CASSQSTGTGITDTQYF

length: 13
V: TRBV2
J: TRBJ1-1
CDR3: CASRIRGTPEAFF

length: 15
V: TRBV9
J: TRBJ2-3
CDR3: CASSVERGALDTQYF

length: 15
V: TRBV5-5
J: TRBJ1-3
CDR3: CASSLAVGLGNTIYF

length: 13
V: TRBV12-5
J: TRBJ1-2
CDR3: CASGGQSYYGYTF